The subject of this entry is one T cell receptor (beta chain). This sample is part of a study of control samples from healthy donors and cancer patients. TCRdb keeps only in-frame clones here, not all; method: immunoSEQ multiplex PCR. The table includes 95,000 to 100,000 clones, around 88% detected once. This CDR3 region has 14 residues. CDR1 is SGHVS, CDR2 FQNEAQ, per germline. V lost 7 bases and J 4 bases, leaving 16 bases between the germline ends. Sequencing was performed on blood. This TCR came from a young man in good health. The chain is built from TRBV7-8 and TRBJ2-5; TRBD1 might be the D (6 bases). CDR3 sequence reads: CASNQGGRGETQYF. The CDR3, as DNA: TGTGCCAGCAACCAAGGGGGTAGGGGAGAGACCCAGTACTTC. Drawing the rest from reference TRBV7-8 and TRBJ2-5, the complete variable domain is GAGVSQSPRYKVAKRGQDVALRCDPISGHVSLFWYQQALGQGPEFLTYFQNEAQLDKSGLPSDRFFAERPEGSVSTLKIQRTQQEDSAVYLCASNQGGRGETQYFGPGTRLLVL.